Each of the 13 T cell receptor beta chains below was sequenced from the same sample in a study of blood T cells in healthy people across ages. A second roughly 6 to 12 cycle PCR used barcoded and J-beta primers. TCRdb fed the 5' RACE reads into MiXCR, producing one record per CDR3 protein. The sample comprises about 620,000 distinct CDR3 sequences, about 50% of which are singletons, and roughly 14% rests with the top ten. The sequenced sample was blood. The receptors derive from a woman of 80 years or more in good health.

The table lists this clonotype with many counts. V and J are TRBV6-5 and TRBJ1-4, with a possible D match to TRBD1 (5 bases). Germline CDR1 reads MNHEY; CDR2 reads SVGAGI. CDR3 length: 14 residues. V lost 5 bases and J 8 bases, leaving 15 bases between the germline ends. The CDR3 loop is CASSNRDGAEKLFF. CDR3 nucleotide sequence: TGTGCCAGCAGTAACCGGGACGGTGCCGAAAAACTGTTTTTT.

The chain carries TRBV2 and TRBJ2-3, with a weak D call TRBD1 (6 bases). V dropped 3 bases and J dropped 5 bases, with 15 bases sitting between them. This CDR3 is 15 amino acids long. Germline loops: CDR1 SNHLY, CDR2 FYNNEI. CDR3 protein: CASSDRGGQRDTQYF. CDR3 DNA: TGTGCCAGCAGTGATCGAGGCGGACAGCGAGATACGCAGTATTTT.

The chain joins TRBV20-1 to TRBJ2-5; maybe TRBD2 (6 bases). The closer fit of TRBJ2-7 to the DNA end suggests the J call may be wrong. The CDR3 has 13 amino acids. In germline, CDR1 is DFQATT, CDR2 SNEGSKA (reference sequence). The CDR3 here is CSARRGSPYEQYF. The CDR3 DNA sequence: TGCAGTGCTAGACGGGGGTCGCCCTACGAGCAGTACTTC.

This clonotype has ten or more counts. This chain joins TRBV20-1 and TRBJ2-4; 8 bases agree with TRBD1. V trimming: 2 bases; J trimming: 8 bases; junction bases outside the gene matches: 8. Looked up from germline, CDR1 is DFQATT and CDR2 is SNEGSKA (reference sequence). CDR3 length: 14 residues. The DNA for the CDR3 is TGCAGTGCTAGATGGGGCAGGGGGCAGGACATTCAGTACTTC. It encodes CSARWGRGQDIQYF.

V usage is TRBV24-1 and J usage is TRBJ1-2, with D unresolved. Germline CDR1 KGHDR, CDR2 SFDVKD. This CDR3 is 14 amino acids long. V lost 3 bases and J lost 4, with 11 bases in between. The CDR3 DNA reads TGTGCCACCAGTGATACCGCACTCGGCTATGGCTACACCTTC. This codes for CATSDTALGYGYTF.

This clonotype has a count of ten or more. The chain carries TRBV20-1 and TRBJ2-1; 8 positions match TRBD2. Germline assignment: CDR1 DFQATT and CDR2 SNEGSKA (reference sequence). The length of the CDR3 is 14 residues. Unmatched junction bases numbered 13, after V lost 6 bases and J lost 9 bases. CDR3 nucleotides: TGCAGTGCCACTACCGGGACTAGTATCGGTGAGCAGTTCTTC. Encoded protein: CSATTGTSIGEQFF.

The V call is TRBV20-1, the J call TRBJ1-2; 9 bases line up with TRBD1. J was trimmed by 4 bases and V by 1 base; bases with no gene match: 4. Looked up from germline, CDR1 is DFQATT and CDR2 is SNEGSKA (reference sequence). This CDR3 region has 14 residues. CDR3 nucleotide sequence: TGCAGTGCTAGAGGGACAGGGGCCCTCTATGGCTACACCTTC. Its protein is CSARGTGALYGYTF.

This clonotype was detected a few times. This chain uses TRBV18 with TRBJ1-2, with D possibly being TRBD1 (5 bases). Trimming removed 2 bases at V and 6 bases at J, with 25 bases between. Per the germline V gene, CDR1 is KGHSH and CDR2 is LQKENI. The CDR3 covers 18 residues. The CDR3 loop is CASSPYGVPAGAGDGYTF. The DNA of the CDR3 is TGTGCCAGCTCACCATACGGGGTCCCCGCCGGGGCCGGAGATGGCTACACCTTC.

In its sample, this clonotype was seen many times. This chain's CDR3 is CSASRDGYNEQFF. The CDR3 coding sequence is TGCAGTGCTAGCCGGGACGGTTACAATGAGCAGTTCTTC. The V and J genes are TRBV20-1 and TRBJ2-1; D assignment may be TRBD1 or TRBD2 (5 bases each). Per germline, CDR1 DFQATT and CDR2 SNEGSKA (reference sequence). This CDR3 is built from 13 residues. The ends were cut back, 3 bases at V and 4 bases at J, with 10 bases in the middle.

This chain connects TRBV1 to TRBJ2-5; TRBD2 reflects the table's D call only, with no check against the DNA. TRBV1 is flagged as a pseudogene. CDR3 length: 16 amino acids. The CDR3 region is CTSSQEALRGVETQYF. The CDR3 bases are TGCACCAGCAGCCAAGAAGCATTGCGGGGGGTAGAGACCCAGTACTTC.

This sequence joins TRBV2 and TRBJ1-5, with 8 nucleotides matching TRBD1. Germline V gene data show CDR1 as SNHLY and CDR2 as FYNNEI. The ends lost 7 bases at V and 1 base at J; junction bases unmatched: 6. The CDR3 consists of 15 residues. CDR3 DNA: TGTGCCAGCATCCAGGACAGGGCCAGCAATCAGCCCCAGCATTTT. Translating it yields CASIQDRASNQPQHF.

This clonotype has only one observation. A much larger clone is a single base away; this may be a read error. The chain links TRBV15 to TRBJ2-5; the match to TRBD2 covers 9 bases. The CDR3 contains 16 residues. From germline, CDR1 is LNHNV and CDR2 YYDKDF (reference sequence). The CDR3 sequence: CTTSREFGGREETQYF. In nucleotides, the CDR3 is TGTACCACCAGCAGAGAATTTGGCGGGAGGGAGGAGACCCAGTACTTC.

With respect to this clonotype: A clone one base away is much larger, so this may be a read error. Here the CDR3 reads CASTGLAVNTDTRYF. CDR3 nucleotides: TGTGCCAGCACGGGACTAGCGGTGAACACAGATACGCGGTATTTT. The rearrangement joins TRBV28 to TRBJ2-3, with 11 bases matching TRBD2. CDR3 length equals 15 residues. Per germline, CDR1 MDHEN and CDR2 SYDVKM.